This record covers a single TCR beta chain. Its target is not known. The sample is drawn from a study of cytomegalovirus exposure and HLA in healthy donors. The study drew the donors from its roughly 120-subject validation cohort, separate from the 666-subject first cohort. The protocol was immunoSEQ multiplex PCR, while the TCRdb copy is restricted to in-frame clones and leaves out a portion. Of about 220,000 clones in the sample, 88% were seen once. After removal of 4 bases from V and 3 bases from J, the junction contained 5 bases not matched to a gene. Germline V gene data show CDR1 as MNHEY and CDR2 as SVGAGI. The CDR3 loop spans 14 amino acids. Study conclusions and caveats: In vitro confirmation showed three CMV-associated chains to be CMV antigen specific. Rarity held for most TCR sequences, but there were some public TCRs that occurred in many donors. 164 TCR beta chains were listed as cytomegalovirus-associated.

Sequencing was performed on PBMCs. The V call is TRBV6-5, the J call TRBJ2-5, with 7 bases that match TRBD2. This sequence was found in a woman in her late teens or twenties in good health and CMV-seronegative. In nucleotides, the CDR3 is TGTGCCAGCAGTTCCCTAGCGGCCAAAGAGACCCAGTACTTC. Translation gives CASSSLAAKETQYF.